This T cell receptor (beta chain) was documented in a study of long-term antiretroviral therapy in people with HIV. At least two post-ART and at least one pre-ART PBMC sample were available for each donor. Cryopreserved PBMC numbered roughly 1-10 million per sample before DNA extraction. The CDR3 consists of 15 residues. The germline V gene encodes CDR1 SGHRS and CDR2 YFSETQ. V gave up 4 bases and J gave up 2 bases; unmatched junction bases: 4. Sequencing relied on immunoSEQ assay v3.0, run at survey level. Assay used: immunoSEQ multiplex PCR; TCRdb lists only in-frame clones, some missing. The sample consists of about 30,000 clones, almost 95% of them appearing once.

V gene TRBV5-1 combines with J gene TRBJ2-2; TRBD1 agrees at 8 bases. This sequence originates from a man aged 50 or older with HIV. The sample was unsorted PBMCs, taken roughly 7.1 years after starting antiretroviral therapy. The CDR3 region is CASSPGQGNTGELFF. Here the CDR3 DNA reads TGCGCCAGCAGCCCCGGACAGGGAAACACCGGGGAGCTGTTTTTT.